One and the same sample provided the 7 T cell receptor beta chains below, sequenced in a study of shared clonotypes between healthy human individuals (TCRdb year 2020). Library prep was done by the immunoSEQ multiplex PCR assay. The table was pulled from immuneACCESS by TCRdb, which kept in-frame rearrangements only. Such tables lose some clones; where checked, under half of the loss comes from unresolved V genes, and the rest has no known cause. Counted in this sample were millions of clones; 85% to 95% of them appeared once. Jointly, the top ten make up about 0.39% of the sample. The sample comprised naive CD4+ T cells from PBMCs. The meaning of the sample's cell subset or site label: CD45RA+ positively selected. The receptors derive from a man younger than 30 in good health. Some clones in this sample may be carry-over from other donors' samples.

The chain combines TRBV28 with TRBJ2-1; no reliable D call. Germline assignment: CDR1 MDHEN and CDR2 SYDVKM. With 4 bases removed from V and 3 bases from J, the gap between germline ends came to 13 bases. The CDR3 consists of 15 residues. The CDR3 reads CASSYGGTIYNEQFF. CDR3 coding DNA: TGTGCCAGCAGTTACGGCGGAACGATCTACAATGAGCAGTTCTTC.

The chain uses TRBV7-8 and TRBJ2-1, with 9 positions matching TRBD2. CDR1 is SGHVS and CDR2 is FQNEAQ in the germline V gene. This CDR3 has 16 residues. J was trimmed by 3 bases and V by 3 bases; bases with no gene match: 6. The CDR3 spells CASSLRISGSYNEQFF. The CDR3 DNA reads TGTGCCAGCAGCTTGAGAATTAGCGGGAGCTACAATGAGCAGTTCTTC.

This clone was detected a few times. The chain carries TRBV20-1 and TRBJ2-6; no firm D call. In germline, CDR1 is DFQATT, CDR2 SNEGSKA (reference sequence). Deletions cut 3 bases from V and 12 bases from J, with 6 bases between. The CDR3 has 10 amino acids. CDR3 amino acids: CSARGAVLTF. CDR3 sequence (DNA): TGCAGTGCTAGGGGCGCCGTCCTGACTTTC.

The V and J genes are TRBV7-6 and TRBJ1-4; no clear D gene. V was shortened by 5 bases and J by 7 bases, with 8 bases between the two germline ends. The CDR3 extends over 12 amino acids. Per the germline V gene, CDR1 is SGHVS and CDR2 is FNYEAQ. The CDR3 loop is CASSPRSEKLFF. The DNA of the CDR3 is TGTGCCAGCAGCCCAAGGAGTGAAAAACTGTTTTTT.

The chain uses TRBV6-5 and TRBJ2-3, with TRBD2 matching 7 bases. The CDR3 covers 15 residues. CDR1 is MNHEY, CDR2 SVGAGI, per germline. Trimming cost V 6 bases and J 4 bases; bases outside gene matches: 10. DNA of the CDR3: TGTGCCAGCAGGCGGGGAGGGATTTTCCCAGATACGCAGTATTTT. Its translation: CASRRGGIFPDTQYF.

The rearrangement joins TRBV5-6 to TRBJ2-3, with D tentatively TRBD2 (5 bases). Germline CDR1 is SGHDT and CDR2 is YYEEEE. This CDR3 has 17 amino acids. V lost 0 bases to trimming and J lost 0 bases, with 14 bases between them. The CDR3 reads CASSLGNTRGSTDTQYF. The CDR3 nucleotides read TGTGCCAGCAGCTTGGGAAACACTAGAGGGAGCACAGATACGCAGTATTTT.

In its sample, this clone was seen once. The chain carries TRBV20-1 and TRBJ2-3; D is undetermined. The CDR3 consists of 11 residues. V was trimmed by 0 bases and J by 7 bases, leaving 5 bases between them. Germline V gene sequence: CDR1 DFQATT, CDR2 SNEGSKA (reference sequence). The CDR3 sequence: CSARDFHTQYF. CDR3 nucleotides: TGCAGTGCTAGAGATTTCCATACGCAGTATTTT.